This TCR beta chain was recorded in a study of blood T cell repertoires in COVID-19. As for the study in general: Sources were T cells, B-cell-depleted T cells, or PBMCs; the material itself was cDNA or gDNA.

Authors' processing steps: Amplification of reference gene primers was used by the study to estimate nucleated cell counts. Some clones are missing from TCRdb's copy, which holds only in-frame ones; the method was immunoSEQ multiplex PCR. V, J and clone size are taken as reported in that table, and D and trimming were inferred from the DNA itself. The sample lists roughly 120,000 clones, approximately 80% occurring once. Between the trimmed V and J ends, which lost 2 bases and 6 bases, there was a span of 8 bases. Germline CDR1 reads MNHNS; CDR2 reads SASEGT. CDR3 length: 12 amino acids. The sequenced sample consisted of peripheral blood. The chain joins TRBV6-1 to TRBJ2-7; TRBD1 might be the D (6 bases). The TCR originated in a man aged 65 to 79 with acute or convalescent COVID-19. CDR3 amino acids: CASSEQGSEQYF. The CDR3 DNA sequence: TGTGCCAGCAGTGAACAGGGGTCCGAGCAGTACTTC.